Here is one T cell receptor beta chain with its context. V was pared by 12 bases and J by 3 bases, with 13 bases between. CDR1 KGHDR and CDR2 SFDVKD come from the germline V gene. CDR3 size: 13 residues. This specimen belongs to a study of identical twins. Each CDR3 protein gets one entry after TCRdb re-called the 5' RACE reads with MiXCR. Among roughly 350,000 distinct CDR3 sequences listed, 9% to 15% were seen once. This same sample was also taken into another study, of yellow fever vaccine responses in identical twins.

The sequence derives from a woman aged 18-30 years in good health. This chain uses TRBV24-1 with TRBJ2-2; D ambiguous. Material: CD8+ T cells sorted from blood. CDR3 sequence (DNA): TGTGCCGCCCAGAGTGACGACACCGGGGAGCTGTTTTTT. This codes for CAAQSDDTGELFF.